This record concerns one TCR beta chain sequence. The data derive from a study of blood T cell repertoires in COVID-19. The germline V gene encodes CDR1 MGHRA and CDR2 YSYEKL. This CDR3 has 17 amino acids. Trimming took 6 bases from V and 4 from J; bases not matched to a gene: 11. In the study's own analysis: Counts of nucleated cells, estimated from reference gene primer amplification, were obtained. The assay was immunoSEQ multiplex PCR, and TCRdb's table has in-frame clones only and misses some. The DNA gave D and trimming, while V, J and clone size come from that table. The profile shows about 120,000 clones, around 87% of them singletons.

The sample taken for sequencing was peripheral blood. The sequence was obtained from a woman aged 70 to 79 with acute or convalescent COVID-19. The rearrangement joins TRBV4-1 to TRBJ2-1; TRBD2 matches 11 bases. CDR3 sequence (DNA): TGCGCCAGCAGTCCTGCCGCGACTAGCGGGACTTACAATGAGCAGTTCTTC. Its translation: CASSPAATSGTYNEQFF.